These T cell receptor beta chains were read from a single sample in a study of OX40 agonist ivuxolimab in advanced cancers. This table comes from immunoSEQ multiplex PCR, and its TCRdb copy is limited to in-frame clones, with some not included. This table has about 65,000 clones, around 86% appearing once. Here the sequenced sample was CD4+ or CD8+ T cells sorted from blood, taken in a trial of the OX40 agonist ivuxolimab. These receptor sequences come from an adult with an advanced solid tumor such as melanoma, head and neck, liver or kidney cancer. Both conserved end residues are part of each CDR3. The order of the fields is clone size, J gene, D gene, V gene, CDR3 DNA, CDR3 protein. A D gene is named only where the DNA matches it firmly. Expanded clones get a size class; other rows say once, few or many, or leave the size out.

abundance: .
j_gene: TRBJ1-3
d_gene: TRBD1
v_gene: TRBV5-4
CDR3nt: TGTGCCAGCAGCCTGACAGGGGCCTCTGGAAACACCATATATTTT
CDR3aa: CASSLTGASGNTIYF

abundance: once
j_gene: TRBJ1-6
d_gene: .
v_gene: TRBV5-6
CDR3nt: TGTGCCAGCAGCTTGATTGCTCGGCAGCAAAATTCACCCCTCCACTTT
CDR3aa: CASSLIARQQNSPLHF

abundance: .
j_gene: TRBJ2-7
d_gene: .
v_gene: TRBV13
CDR3nt: TGTGCCAGCAGCTTGTCTGGTAGACGGCAGTACTTC
CDR3aa: CASSLSGRRQYF

abundance: once
j_gene: TRBJ2-7
d_gene: TRBD1
v_gene: TRBV5-1
CDR3nt: TGCGCCAGCAGCTTGACAGGGGACGGGAACGAGCAGTACTTC
CDR3aa: CASSLTGDGNEQYF

abundance: .
j_gene: TRBJ1-3
d_gene: .
v_gene: TRBV6-5
CDR3nt: TGTGCCAGCAGTTACTACGCAGGAGGCTCTGGAAACACCATATATTTT
CDR3aa: CASSYYAGGSGNTIYF

abundance: .
j_gene: TRBJ2-1
d_gene: .
v_gene: TRBV5-1
CDR3nt: TGCGCCAGCAGCTTGTCAGGGTTCTACAATGAGCAGTTCTTC
CDR3aa: CASSLSGFYNEQFF

abundance: .
j_gene: TRBJ1-2
d_gene: .
v_gene: TRBV11-2
CDR3nt: TGTGCCAGCAGCCCTGTCTCTGGGGGCCGAGGCTATGGCTACACCTTC
CDR3aa: CASSPVSGGRGYGYTF

abundance: .
j_gene: TRBJ2-5
d_gene: .
v_gene: TRBV11-1
CDR3nt: TGTGCCAGCAGCTTACGGTCCGGGGGTACAGGGGAGCGAGAGACCCAGTACTTC
CDR3aa: CASSLRSGGTGERETQYF

abundance: .
j_gene: TRBJ1-5
d_gene: TRBD1
v_gene: TRBV11-2
CDR3nt: TGTGCCAGCAGTCGAGGGGGCCTGGGCAATCAGCCCCAGCATTTT
CDR3aa: CASSRGGLGNQPQHF

abundance: .
j_gene: TRBJ1-5
d_gene: .
v_gene: TRBV7-8
CDR3nt: TGTGCCAGCAGCCTAGACTCTACCAAGCCCCAGCATTTT
CDR3aa: CASSLDSTKPQHF

abundance: .
j_gene: TRBJ2-3
d_gene: .
v_gene: TRBV14
CDR3nt: TGTGCCAGCAGCCAAGATTACGGGGGGCCCACAGATACGCAGTATTTT
CDR3aa: CASSQDYGGPTDTQYF

abundance: .
j_gene: TRBJ1-4
d_gene: .
v_gene: TRBV7-9
CDR3nt: TGTGCCAGCAGCTTTTATTCATATGGGGCCACTAATGAAAAACTGTTTTTT
CDR3aa: CASSFYSYGATNEKLFF

abundance: .
j_gene: TRBJ2-3
d_gene: .
v_gene: TRBV5-4
CDR3nt: TGTGCCAGCAGCTTGTCCCTAGCTGGCACAGATACGCAGTATTTT
CDR3aa: CASSLSLAGTDTQYF

abundance: .
j_gene: TRBJ2-7
d_gene: .
v_gene: TRBV2
CDR3nt: TGTGCCAGCACCGTACTTGGATACGAGCAGTACTTC
CDR3aa: CASTVLGYEQYF

abundance: once
j_gene: TRBJ2-5
d_gene: TRBD2
v_gene: TRBV19
CDR3nt: TGTGCCAGTAGTTGGACTAGCGGGGGGACGAGCCAAGAGACCCAGTACTTC
CDR3aa: CASSWTSGGTSQETQYF

abundance: .
j_gene: TRBJ2-3
d_gene: .
v_gene: TRBV6-1
CDR3nt: TGTGCCAGCAGTGAAGGTCAGGGGGGAGATACGCAGTATTTT
CDR3aa: CASSEGQGGDTQYF

abundance: .
j_gene: TRBJ2-1
d_gene: TRBD2
v_gene: TRBV6-1
CDR3nt: TGTGCCAGCAGTGAACCGGAGCGGGGGAATAGTGAGCAGTTCTTC
CDR3aa: CASSEPERGNSEQFF

abundance: .
j_gene: TRBJ1-5
d_gene: .
v_gene: TRBV21-1
CDR3nt: TGTGCCAGCAGCAAAGAAGGGCCGTCCCTATCCGGGACAGCCTATAGCAATCAGCCCCAGCATTTT
CDR3aa: CASSKEGPSLSGTAYSNQPQHF

abundance: .
j_gene: TRBJ2-6
d_gene: TRBD1
v_gene: TRBV30
CDR3nt: TGTGCCTGGAGTGCGGGACAGGGAGTTTTCTCTGGGGCCAACGTCCTGACTTTC
CDR3aa: CAWSAGQGVFSGANVLTF

abundance: .
j_gene: TRBJ1-1
d_gene: TRBD1
v_gene: TRBV5-6
CDR3nt: TGTGCCAGCAGCCTGACAGGGGTAAACACTGAAGCTTTCTTT
CDR3aa: CASSLTGVNTEAFF

abundance: .
j_gene: TRBJ2-3
d_gene: .
v_gene: TRBV15
CDR3nt: TGTGCCACCAGCAGGCGTCCCACAGGGGCGGGGGCAGATACGCAGTATTTT
CDR3aa: CATSRRPTGAGADTQYF

abundance: .
j_gene: TRBJ1-2
d_gene: .
v_gene: TRBV7-8
CDR3nt: TGTGCCAGCAGCATTGGCCGAACGTGGGGCCATGACTATGGCTACACCTTC
CDR3aa: CASSIGRTWGHDYGYTF

abundance: .
j_gene: TRBJ2-7
d_gene: .
v_gene: TRBV11-2
CDR3nt: TGTGCCAGCAGCTTAGTCGGGGGAAGCTCCTACGAGCAGTACTTC
CDR3aa: CASSLVGGSSYEQYF

abundance: .
j_gene: TRBJ1-3
d_gene: TRBD1
v_gene: TRBV7-2
CDR3nt: TGTGCCAGCAGCCGCTCCGGGACAGAAAATAGCGGGAACACCATATATTTT
CDR3aa: CASSRSGTENSGNTIYF

abundance: .
j_gene: TRBJ1-3
d_gene: TRBD1
v_gene: TRBV18
CDR3nt: TGTGCCATCGGACAGGACCAAAACTCTGGAAACACCATATATTTT
CDR3aa: CAIGQDQNSGNTIYF

abundance: .
j_gene: TRBJ1-5
d_gene: .
v_gene: TRBV7-2
CDR3nt: TGTGCCAGCAGCTTAGAAGGCACGGGTGGCAATCAGCCCCAGCATTTT
CDR3aa: CASSLEGTGGNQPQHF

abundance: .
j_gene: TRBJ2-1
d_gene: .
v_gene: TRBV18
CDR3nt: TGTGCCAGCTCATCGTACAGCTCCTACAATGAGCAGTTCTTC
CDR3aa: CASSSYSSYNEQFF

abundance: .
j_gene: TRBJ2-6
d_gene: TRBD1
v_gene: TRBV12-5
CDR3nt: TGTGCTAGTGGGCCGGGACAGATGAGCTCTGGGGCCAACGTCCTGACTTTC
CDR3aa: CASGPGQMSSGANVLTF

abundance: .
j_gene: TRBJ2-1
d_gene: TRBD2
v_gene: TRBV11-3
CDR3nt: TGTGCCAGCAGCTCTAACGCCGGACTAGCGGGGAACGACGAGCAGTTCTTC
CDR3aa: CASSSNAGLAGNDEQFF

abundance: .
j_gene: TRBJ1-4
d_gene: TRBD1
v_gene: TRBV15
CDR3nt: TGTGCCACCAGCACCGGGACAGGGCAAGAAAAACTGTTTTTT
CDR3aa: CATSTGTGQEKLFF

abundance: .
j_gene: TRBJ1-2
d_gene: .
v_gene: TRBV10-3
CDR3nt: TGTGCCATCAGTGATGGGGAGAGAAACTATGGCTACACCTTC
CDR3aa: CAISDGERNYGYTF

abundance: .
j_gene: TRBJ2-1
d_gene: TRBD1
v_gene: TRBV5-1
CDR3nt: TGCGCCAGCAGCCGTAACCGGGACAGTGGCCACAATGAGCAGTTCTTC
CDR3aa: CASSRNRDSGHNEQFF

abundance: few
j_gene: TRBJ1-2
d_gene: TRBD1
v_gene: TRBV11-1
CDR3nt: TGTGCCAGCAGCCCTGACAGGGGGTATGGCTACACCTTC
CDR3aa: CASSPDRGYGYTF

abundance: .
j_gene: TRBJ1-4
d_gene: .
v_gene: TRBV6-1
CDR3nt: TGTGCCAGCAAAAAGGGTGACACTCCTAATGAAAAACTGTTTTTT
CDR3aa: CASKKGDTPNEKLFF

abundance: .
j_gene: TRBJ2-7
d_gene: TRBD1
v_gene: TRBV10-3
CDR3nt: TGTGCCAGTACAGGGGGCGATTGGTACGAGCAGTACTTC
CDR3aa: CASTGGDWYEQYF

abundance: .
j_gene: TRBJ2-3
d_gene: .
v_gene: TRBV7-2
CDR3nt: TGTGCCAGCAGCTTAGCAGGGTTTGGAGATACGCAGTATTTT
CDR3aa: CASSLAGFGDTQYF

abundance: .
j_gene: TRBJ2-5
d_gene: TRBD2
v_gene: TRBV5-1
CDR3nt: TGCGCCAGCAGCCTGAACCCCGGGACTAGCGGAGAGACCCAGTACTTC
CDR3aa: CASSLNPGTSGETQYF

abundance: .
j_gene: TRBJ1-5
d_gene: .
v_gene: TRBV19
CDR3nt: TGTGCCAGTAGTCCGCCCTTGTCGAATAGCAATCAGCCCCAGCATTTT
CDR3aa: CASSPPLSNSNQPQHF

abundance: once
j_gene: TRBJ2-7
d_gene: TRBD1
v_gene: TRBV6-1
CDR3nt: TGTGCCAGCAGTGAAGGGGGGACAGACTACGAGCAGTACTTC
CDR3aa: CASSEGGTDYEQYF

abundance: once
j_gene: TRBJ1-1
d_gene: .
v_gene: TRBV29-1
CDR3nt: TGCAGCGCCGGGGCCATGAACACTGGAGCTTTCTTT
CDR3aa: CSAGAMNTGAFF